Below, 10 T cell receptor beta chains from the same sample are listed, as sequenced in a study of shared clonotypes between healthy human individuals. Generated by immunoSEQ multiplex PCR, the TCRdb table keeps only in-frame clones and is missing some. The sample carries about 1 million clones, about 75% recorded once. Sequenced sample: memory CD4+ T cells sorted from blood. Subset here: CD45RA-negative fraction. All receptors derive from a young man in good health.

The V and J genes are TRBV11-2 and TRBJ2-3, with D hard to call. The CDR3 spans 14 residues. Deletions cut 7 bases from V and 5 bases from J, with 16 bases between. Germline V lookup: CDR1 SGHAT, CDR2 FQNNGV. The CDR3 sequence: CASTFTGAGDTQYF. The CDR3 DNA follows: TGTGCCAGCACCTTCACTGGCGCAGGAGATACGCAGTATTTT.

This rearrangement joins TRBV2 to TRBJ2-3, with D tentatively TRBD2 (5 bases). Germline CDR1 reads SNHLY; CDR2 reads FYNNEI. With 4 bases removed from V and 1 base from J, the gap between germline ends came to 12 bases. The length of the CDR3 is 15 residues. Here the CDR3 reads CASSVTNRRTDTQYF. The CDR3 nucleotides are TGTGCCAGCAGTGTGACTAACAGACGCACAGATACGCAGTATTTT. Filled out from reference TRBV2 and TRBJ2-3, the complete variable domain reads EPEVTQTPSHQVTQMGQEVILRCVPISNHLYFYWYRQILGQKVEFLVSFYNNEISEKSEIFDDQFSVERPDGSNFTLKIRSTKLEDSAMYFCASSVTNRRTDTQYFGPGTRLTVL.

The chain combines TRBV10-3 with TRBJ1-1; D unresolved. Deletions cut 6 bases from V and 1 base from J, with 12 bases between. Looked up from germline, CDR1 is ENHRY and CDR2 is SYGVKD. The CDR3 contains 14 residues. Written as DNA, the CDR3 is TGTGCCATCAGATCCGCCCCGGAGAACACTGAAGCTTTCTTT. This gives the protein CAIRSAPENTEAFF.

CDR3 in amino acids: CASSCGQGAIYNSPLHF. The CDR3 DNA reads as TGTGCCAGCAGCTGCGGACAGGGAGCTATCTATAATTCACCCCTCCACTTT. V usage is TRBV5-7 and J usage is TRBJ1-6; 8 nucleotides match TRBD1. TRBV5-7 has ORF status, its function being uncertain. The V segment lost 3 bases and the J segment 3 bases; nucleotides outside the gene matches: 8. The CDR3 contains 17 residues.

A word on this clone: The junction shows a germline mismatch at one end, possibly a read error. The CDR3 bases are TGTGCCAGCAGTAGGGCCAGGGATGGGTCACCCCCCCACTTT. This codes for CASSRARDGSPPHF. V is TRBV25-1 and J is TRBJ1-6; tentative D call: TRBD1 (5 bases). This CDR3 spans 14 amino acids. Germline V gene data show CDR1 as MGHDK and CDR2 as SYGVNS.

The chain has TRBV4-1 and TRBJ2-5, with 9 bases aligning to TRBD2. The CDR3 spans 15 residues. The ends lost 0 bases at V and 7 bases at J; junction bases unmatched: 6. Germline lookup yields CDR1 MGHRA and CDR2 YSYEKL. CDR3 residues: CASSQEYLAGVTQYF. CDR3 coding DNA: TGCGCCAGCAGCCAAGAATACTTAGCGGGAGTGACCCAGTACTTC.

Turning to this clone: Being one base from a much bigger clone, this may be a read error. Other nucleotide sequences in the sample specify the same CDR3. This chain uses TRBV7-2 with TRBJ2-5; D gene ambiguous. This CDR3 is 11 amino acids long. Germline V gene lookup returns CDR1 SGHTA and CDR2 FQGNSA. Trimming stripped 3 bases from V and 5 bases from J, with 4 bases between. The CDR3 sequence: CASSFSETQYF. For the CDR3, the DNA is TGTGCCAGCAGCTTTAGCGAGACCCAGTACTTC.

The CDR3, as DNA: TGTGCCAGTAGTATTGCCGGAGGGACCCAGTACTTC. It yields the protein CASSIAGGTQYF. The J gene is TRBJ2-5, the V gene TRBV19; D perhaps matches TRBD2 (5 bases). Looked up from germline, CDR1 is LNHDA and CDR2 is SQIVND (reference sequence). Deletions cut 3 bases from V and 7 bases from J, with 9 bases between. This CDR3 region has 12 residues.

CDR3 coding DNA: TGTGCCAGCAGTTTGGCCGGAGCCAAAAACATTCAGTACTTC. Translating gives CASSLAGAKNIQYF. The chain has TRBV28 and TRBJ2-4; D remains ambiguous. Per germline, CDR1 MDHEN and CDR2 SYDVKM. The V end lost 3 bases, the J end lost 0 bases, and 6 bases lay between the germline ends. The CDR3 covers 14 residues.

The chain employs TRBV13 and TRBJ2-2; 9 positions match TRBD2. This CDR3 is 18 amino acids long. V was pared by 5 bases and J by 4 bases, with 14 bases of the junction left unmatched. Germline CDR1 reads PRHDT; CDR2 reads FYEKMQ (reference sequence). CDR3 sequence reads: CASSRASRGGRATGELFF. CDR3 coding DNA: TGTGCCAGCAGCCGCGCTTCGCGGGGGGGCCGTGCCACCGGGGAGCTGTTTTTT.